The T cell receptor (beta chain) under discussion was sequenced for a study of a mutant IDH1 vaccine in newly diagnosed glioma. Overall study: Initiation of the vaccine course occurred 4-6 weeks after radiotherapy alone, or alongside temozolomide cycles.

Time point indicated: week 5, during vaccination. The study gave 300 ug of mutant IDH1 20-mer peptide per vaccine dose, with topical imiquimod. J lost 4 bases, V lost 6 bases, and 7 bases had no gene match. CDR1 is SNHLY, CDR2 FYNNEI, per germline. The CDR3 spans 15 residues. The assay was immunoSEQ multiplex PCR, and TCRdb's table has in-frame clones only and misses some. The data contain roughly 42,000 clones, 80% to 90% of them singletons. Of note for this clone: No antigen is known for it.

This TCR was recovered from a man between 40 and 49 years old with glioma. The rearrangement links TRBV2 to TRBJ1-5; 9 bases agree with TRBD1. This specimen was PBMCs, taken from a glioma patient whose treatment included an IDH1 peptide vaccine. Here the CDR3 reads CASSALDRGNQPQHF. For the CDR3, the DNA is TGTGCCAGCAGCGCCTTGGACAGGGGTAATCAGCCCCAGCATTTT.